This TCR beta chain was found in a study of CXCR3-negative and CXCR3-positive naive CD8 T cells. About the research overall: The total count of TRB reads reached 120 million to 150 million, and each library contributed about 1.5 +/- 0.3 million.

The length of the CDR3 is 18 residues. Via 5' RACE with UMI labels, TRB cDNA libraries were prepared. TCRdb processed the 5' RACE reads again and assigns one entry to each CDR3 protein, with no DNA. The sample table includes roughly 90,000 distinct CDR3 sequences. Every subset of CD8+ T cells was sorted in triplicate at under 350,000 cells each. This clonotype was sampled from a human donor in good health. Some clones in this sample may be carry-over from other donors' samples. The sample comprised naive CXCR3- CD8+ T cells from blood. Subset defined: CD45RO-CCR7+CD27+CD95- naive CD8+ T cells lacking CXCR3 (TNR3-). The rearrangement uses TRBV23-1 and TRBJ2-2; the D gene TCRdb calls, TRBD2, cannot be checked with no DNA. TRBV23-1 is sorted into the ORF group, with uncertain function. CDR3 loop: CASSHPAPPDRYTGELFF.